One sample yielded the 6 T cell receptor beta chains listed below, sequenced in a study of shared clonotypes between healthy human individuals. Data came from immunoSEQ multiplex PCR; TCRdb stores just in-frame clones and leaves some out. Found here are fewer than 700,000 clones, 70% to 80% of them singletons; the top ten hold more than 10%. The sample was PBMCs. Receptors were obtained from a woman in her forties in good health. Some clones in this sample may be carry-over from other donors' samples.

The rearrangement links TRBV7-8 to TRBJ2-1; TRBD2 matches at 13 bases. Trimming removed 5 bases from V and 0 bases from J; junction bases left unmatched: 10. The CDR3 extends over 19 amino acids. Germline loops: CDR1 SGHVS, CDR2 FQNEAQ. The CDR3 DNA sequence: TGTGCCAGCAGCCGGGGGGCACTAGCGGGAGGGAGCTCCTACAATGAGCAGTTCTTC. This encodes CASSRGALAGGSSYNEQFF.

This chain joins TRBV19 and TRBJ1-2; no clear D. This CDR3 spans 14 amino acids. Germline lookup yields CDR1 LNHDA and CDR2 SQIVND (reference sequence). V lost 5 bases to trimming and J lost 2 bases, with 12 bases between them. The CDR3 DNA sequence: TGTGCCAGTAGTCCAGGCGGGAAGAACTATGGCTACACCTTC. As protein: CASSPGGKNYGYTF. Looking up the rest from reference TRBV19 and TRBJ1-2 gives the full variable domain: DGGITQSPKYLFRKEGQNVTLSCEQNLNHDAMYWYRQDPGQGLRLIYYSQIVNDFQKGDIAEGYSVSREKKESFPLTVTSAQKNPTAFYLCASSPGGKNYGYTFGSGTRLTVV.

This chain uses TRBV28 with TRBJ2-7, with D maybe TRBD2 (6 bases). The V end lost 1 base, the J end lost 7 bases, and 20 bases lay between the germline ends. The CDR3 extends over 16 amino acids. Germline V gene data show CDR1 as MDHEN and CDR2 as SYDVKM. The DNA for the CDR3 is TGTGCCAGCAGTTTATTCGGTGGGGTTGGGAGGTGGGAGCAGTACTTC. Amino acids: CASSLFGGVGRWEQYF. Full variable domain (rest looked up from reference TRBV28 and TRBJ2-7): DVKVTQSSRYLVKRTGEKVFLECVQDMDHENMFWYRQDPGLGLRLIYFSYDVKMKEKGDIPEGYSVSREKKERFSLILESASTNQTSMYLCASSLFGGVGRWEQYFGPGTRLTVT.

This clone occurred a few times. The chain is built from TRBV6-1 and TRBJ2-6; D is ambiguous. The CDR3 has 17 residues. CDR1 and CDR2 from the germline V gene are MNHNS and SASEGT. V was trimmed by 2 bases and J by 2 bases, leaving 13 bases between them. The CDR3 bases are TGTGCCAGCAGTGAATTCGGGTCCCGCACTGGGGCCAACGTCCTGACTTTC. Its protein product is CASSEFGSRTGANVLTF.

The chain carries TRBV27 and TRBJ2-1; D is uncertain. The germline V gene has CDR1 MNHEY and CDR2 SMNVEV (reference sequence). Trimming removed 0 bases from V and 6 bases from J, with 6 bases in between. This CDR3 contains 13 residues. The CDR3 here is CASSLSQVNEQFF. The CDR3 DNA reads TGTGCCAGCAGTTTATCACAAGTCAATGAGCAGTTCTTC.

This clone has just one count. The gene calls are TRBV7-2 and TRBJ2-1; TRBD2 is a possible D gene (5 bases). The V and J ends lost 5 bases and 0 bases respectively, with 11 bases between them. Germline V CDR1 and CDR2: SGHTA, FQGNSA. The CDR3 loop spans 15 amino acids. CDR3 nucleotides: TGTGCCAGCAGCATTAGCGTTGACTCCTACAATGAGCAGTTCTTC. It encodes CASSISVDSYNEQFF.